This TCR beta chain was observed in a study of blood T cells in healthy people across ages. For the study at large: Researchers report that template switching captured about one barcoded beta molecule per two T cells.

This CDR3 spans 17 amino acids. Germline lookup yields CDR1 MGHRA and CDR2 YSYEKL. V lost 4 bases, J lost 0 bases, and 16 bases lay in between. In terms of origin and age, donors were healthy Caucasian individuals from Russia aged 6 to 90. Every sample had a minimum of 6.5 million PBMCs isolated. The authors ran a second PCR of roughly 7 to 11 cycles using a sample-barcoded 5' primer and a J-beta primer mix. Each CDR3 protein gets one entry after TCRdb re-called the 5' RACE reads with MiXCR. The data hold nearly 800,000 distinct CDR3 sequences, with more than 20% observed a single time. The data were also submitted as part of a second study, on T cells of mothers and their children. This second report adds: Over 8 million TCR beta CDR3 reads were obtained from each mother, and about 2.9 million from each child.

Sequences were obtained from blood. The J gene is TRBJ2-4, the V gene TRBV4-1; D remains unclear. The sequence was obtained from a boy aged 5-17 years in good health. Here the CDR3 reads CASSPKDGILAKNIQYF. The CDR3 DNA reads as TGCGCCAGCAGCCCAAAAGACGGCATCTTAGCCAAAAACATTCAGTACTTC.